The source of this T cell receptor (beta chain) is a study of cytomegalovirus exposure and HLA in healthy donors. Study overall: The same platform was used for the 110 or so validation repertoires and the roughly 730 first-cohort repertoires, a later analysis reported. Study-wide findings and caveats: Three CMV-associated chains proved CMV antigen-specific in vitro. Listed as cytomegalovirus-associated were over 150 TCR beta chains.

Turning to this clone: Antigen specificity is unknown.

Libraries were prepared by immunoSEQ multiplex PCR; TCRdb keeps only in-frame clonotypes and omits some of them. The data show 150,000 to 200,000 clones, approximately 86% seen once. The V segment lost 3 bases and the J segment 1 base; nucleotides outside the gene matches: 4. The germline V gene encodes CDR1 SGHRS and CDR2 YFSETQ. The CDR3 runs to 15 residues. Material for sequencing was PBMCs. The sequence was obtained from a man aged 25-45 years in good health and CMV-seropositive. The chain has TRBV5-1 and TRBJ1-1, with 9 bases lining up with TRBD1. The CDR3 nucleotides read TGCGCCAGCAGCTGGACGACAGGGGGGAACACTGAAGCTTTCTTT. Its translation: CASSWTTGGNTEAFF.